This TCR beta chain was identified in a study of early T cells in non-severe SARS-CoV-2 infection. Study-wide background: Bulk RNA taken from unsorted whole blood was sequenced, leaving chains unpaired.

Between the trimmed V and J ends, which lost 1 base and 3 bases, there was a span of 4 bases. The CDR3 extends over 13 amino acids. The V gene's germline CDR1 is SNHLY and CDR2 FYNNEI. As to this clonotype: Antigen unknown.

Attached unique molecular identifiers marked individual cDNA molecules. Each CDR3 protein is one row after TCRdb ran MiXCR on the 5' RACE reads. Among roughly 50,000 distinct CDR3 sequences listed, about 9.2% were seen once. Broader study findings: VDJdb-based matching was biased toward anti-spike CD8 responses and missed private and CD4 specificities.

This sequence was found in an adult who was a healthcare worker with PCR-confirmed SARS-CoV-2 infection or an uninfected control (not recorded which). Specimen: whole blood. The chain links TRBV2 to TRBJ2-1; no clear D. The CDR3 region has the DNA TGTGCCAGCAGTGAAGTAGTCTACAATGAGCAGTTCTTC. Encoded protein: CASSEVVYNEQFF. Complete variable domain (other parts from reference TRBV2 and TRBJ2-1): EPEVTQTPSHQVTQMGQEVILRCVPISNHLYFYWYRQILGQKVEFLVSFYNNEISEKSEIFDDQFSVERPDGSNFTLKIRSTKLEDSAMYFCASSEVVYNEQFFGPGTRLTVL.